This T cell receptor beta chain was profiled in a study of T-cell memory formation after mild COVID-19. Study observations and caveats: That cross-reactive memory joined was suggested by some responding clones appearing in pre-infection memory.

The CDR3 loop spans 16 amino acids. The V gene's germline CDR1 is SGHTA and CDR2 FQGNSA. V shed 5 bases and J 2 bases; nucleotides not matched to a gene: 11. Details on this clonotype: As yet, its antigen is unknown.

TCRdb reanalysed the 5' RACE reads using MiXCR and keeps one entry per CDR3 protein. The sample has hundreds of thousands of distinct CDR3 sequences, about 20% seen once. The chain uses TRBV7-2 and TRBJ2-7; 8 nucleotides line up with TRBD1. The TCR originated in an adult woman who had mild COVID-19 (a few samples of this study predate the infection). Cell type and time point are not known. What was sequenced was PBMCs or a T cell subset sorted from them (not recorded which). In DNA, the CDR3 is TGTGCCAGCAGCCGTCTGGGTTTGGACAGGGCCTACGAGCAGTACTTC. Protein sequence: CASSRLGLDRAYEQYF.